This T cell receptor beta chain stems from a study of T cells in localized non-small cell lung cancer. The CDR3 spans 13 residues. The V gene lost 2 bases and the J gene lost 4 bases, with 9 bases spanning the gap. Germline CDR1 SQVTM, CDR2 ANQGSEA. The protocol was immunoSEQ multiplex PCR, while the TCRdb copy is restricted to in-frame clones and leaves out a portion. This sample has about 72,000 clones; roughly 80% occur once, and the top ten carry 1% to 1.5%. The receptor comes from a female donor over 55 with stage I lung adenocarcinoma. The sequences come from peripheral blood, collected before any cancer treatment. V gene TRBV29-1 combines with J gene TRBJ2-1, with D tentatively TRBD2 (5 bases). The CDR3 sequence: CSVERIAYNEQFF. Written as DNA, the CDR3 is TGCAGCGTTGAAAGGATAGCGTACAATGAGCAGTTCTTC.